This T cell receptor beta chain was captured in a study of blood T cell repertoires in COVID-19. Looking at the study overall: Material from acute and convalescent COVID-19 was sourced from the United States, Italy and Spain. T cells, B-cell-depleted T cells, or PBMCs supplied cDNA or gDNA.

In the original workflow: The authors estimated nucleated cell counts from reference gene primer amplification. TCRdb's table, derived via immunoSEQ multiplex PCR, lists solely in-frame clones and lacks some. That table furnishes V, J and clone size, whereas the DNA furnished D and trimming. The data hold approximately 200,000 clones, with around 95% observed a single time. Seattle cases were enrolled at active infection and followed longitudinally. V lost 0 bases to trimming and J lost 7 bases, with 13 bases between them. Per the germline V gene, CDR1 is SGHRS and CDR2 is YFSETQ. This CDR3 is 14 amino acids long.

This receptor was obtained from a man aged 25 to 40 with COVID-19, enrolled during active disease. This sequence joins TRBV5-1 and TRBJ1-2; D is undetermined. The sample consisted of peripheral blood. The CDR3 bases are TGCGCCAGCAGCTTGGATGAGGGAACGCGTGGCTACACCTTC. It codes for CASSLDEGTRGYTF.